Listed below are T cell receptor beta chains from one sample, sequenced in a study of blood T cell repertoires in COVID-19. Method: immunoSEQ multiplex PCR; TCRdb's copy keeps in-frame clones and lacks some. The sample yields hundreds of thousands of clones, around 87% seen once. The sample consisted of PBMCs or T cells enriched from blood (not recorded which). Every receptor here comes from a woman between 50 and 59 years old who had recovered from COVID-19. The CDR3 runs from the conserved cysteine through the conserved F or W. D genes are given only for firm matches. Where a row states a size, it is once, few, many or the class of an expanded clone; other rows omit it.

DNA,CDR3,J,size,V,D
TGCAGCGTGCCAGGCTCTGGAAACACCATATATTTT,CSVPGSGNTIYF,TRBJ1-3,-,TRBV29-1,-
TGTGCCTGGACACCCCGACAGGTACGCGCTGGAAACACCATATATTTT,CAWTPRQVRAGNTIYF,TRBJ1-3,-,TRBV30,-
TGTGCCAGCAGCTCATCTAGCGGGAGGGCCGTGTCCTACGAGCAGTACTTC,CASSSSSGRAVSYEQYF,TRBJ2-7,-,TRBV11-2,TRBD2
TGTGCCAGCAGCTCGAAAGGGAGTGTGGGCACTGAAGCTTTCTTT,CASSSKGSVGTEAFF,TRBJ1-1,-,TRBV7-9,-
TGTGCCAGCAGCTTAGACAGTAACTCCTACAATGAGCAGTTCTTC,CASSLDSNSYNEQFF,TRBJ2-1,-,TRBV11-3,-
TGTGCCAGCAGACTAGCGGGAGGCCCCTCAGATACGCAGTATTTT,CASRLAGGPSDTQYF,TRBJ2-3,-,TRBV5-4,TRBD2
TGTGCCAGTCGGACTAGCGGGAGGATATGGTTCTTC,CASRTSGRIWFF,TRBJ2-1,-,TRBV6-6,TRBD2
TGTGCCAGCAGCGTAAGGGACAGAAATTCACCCCTCCACTTT,CASSVRDRNSPLHF,TRBJ1-6,-,TRBV9,TRBD1
TGTGCCAGCAGTTATCGACTAGCGGAAAACAATGAGCAGTTCTTC,CASSYRLAENNEQFF,TRBJ2-1,-,TRBV5-4,TRBD2
TGTGCCAGCAGCCAAGTTGTGGAGAGGCGCGATGAGCAGTTCTTC,CASSQVVERRDEQFF,TRBJ2-1,-,TRBV4-2,-
TGTGCCAGCAGCTTCCAGGGGAGCGAGCAGTACTTC,CASSFQGSEQYF,TRBJ2-7,few,TRBV5-4,-
TGCGCCAGCAGCCCCGGGACTAGCGGGAGCACAGATACGCAGTATTTT,CASSPGTSGSTDTQYF,TRBJ2-3,few,TRBV5-1,TRBD2
TGTGCCAGCAGTTTATCTGGGCGGGAGCCAATGGATACGCAGTATTTT,CASSLSGREPMDTQYF,TRBJ2-3,-,TRBV27,TRBD2
TGCGCCAGCAGCTTGGAAGGGGGCACTGAAGCTTTCTTT,CASSLEGGTEAFF,TRBJ1-1,-,TRBV5-1,-
TGTGCCAGCAGTTCTGAGGTCGGTCAGCCCCAGCATTTT,CASSSEVGQPQHF,TRBJ1-5,-,TRBV6-2/TRBV6-3,-
TGCGCCAGCAGCACCGGGACAGGCGAAGAGACCCAGTACTTC,CASSTGTGEETQYF,TRBJ2-5,few,TRBV5-1,TRBD1
TGTGCCAGCAGTTCCAACGGTTGGACTGAAGCTTTCTTT,CASSSNGWTEAFF,TRBJ1-1,-,TRBV28,-
TGTGCCAGCAGCAGGGGGACTAGCGGGTACTACGAGCAGTACTTC,CASSRGTSGYYEQYF,TRBJ2-7,-,TRBV7-9,TRBD2
TGCGCCAGCAGTGGAGTGTCTGGGGCCAACGTCCTGACTTTC,CASSGVSGANVLTF,TRBJ2-6,-,TRBV5-1,-
TGTGCCACCAGCAGGAGCTCGTCGGTGACTGGGGCCAACGTCCTGACTTTC,CATSRSSSVTGANVLTF,TRBJ2-6,-,TRBV15,-
TGTGCCAGCAGCTTGGGCAGGGTATCGGTAGGGTACAATGAGCAGTTCTTC,CASSLGRVSVGYNEQFF,TRBJ2-1,-,TRBV5-5,-
TGCAGCGTTGGTAGCGGGGAGGTTCCCTACGAGCAGTACTTC,CSVGSGEVPYEQYF,TRBJ2-7,-,TRBV29-1,TRBD2
TGTGCCAGCAGCGAAACTAGCGGGAGTTACAATGAGCAGTTCTTC,CASSETSGSYNEQFF,TRBJ2-1,-,TRBV9,TRBD2
TGTGCCAGCAGCTTGGCCTTAGCGGGAGGGCCGGGGGAGCAGTACTTC,CASSLALAGGPGEQYF,TRBJ2-7,-,TRBV5-6,TRBD2
TGTGCCAGCAGCGTAGCAGCGGGAGGGCCCTACGAGCAGTACTTC,CASSVAAGGPYEQYF,TRBJ2-7,-,TRBV9,TRBD2
TGTGCCAGCAGACCCGCGGGAGGCGTCGAGACCCAGTACTTC,CASRPAGGVETQYF,TRBJ2-5,-,TRBV28,TRBD2
TGTGCCAGCAGCCCGCGGGGGGTCAGCTCCTACGAGCAGTACTTC,CASSPRGVSSYEQYF,TRBJ2-7,once,TRBV7-2,TRBD2
TGTGCCAGCAGGGAGCGGGGTTACGGCATGAACACTGAAGCTTTCTTT,CASRERGYGMNTEAFF,TRBJ1-1,-,TRBV28,-